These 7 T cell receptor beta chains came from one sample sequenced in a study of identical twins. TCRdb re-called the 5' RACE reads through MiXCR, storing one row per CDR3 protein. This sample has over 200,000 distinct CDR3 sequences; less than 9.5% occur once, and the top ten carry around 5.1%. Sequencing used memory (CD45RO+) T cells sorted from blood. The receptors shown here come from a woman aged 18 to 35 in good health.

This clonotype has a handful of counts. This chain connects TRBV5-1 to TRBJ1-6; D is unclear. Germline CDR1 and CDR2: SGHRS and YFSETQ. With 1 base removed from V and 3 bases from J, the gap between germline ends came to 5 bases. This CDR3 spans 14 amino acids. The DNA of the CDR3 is TGCGCCAGCAGCTTGCGGAGCTATAATTCACCCCTCCACTTT. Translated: CASSLRSYNSPLHF.

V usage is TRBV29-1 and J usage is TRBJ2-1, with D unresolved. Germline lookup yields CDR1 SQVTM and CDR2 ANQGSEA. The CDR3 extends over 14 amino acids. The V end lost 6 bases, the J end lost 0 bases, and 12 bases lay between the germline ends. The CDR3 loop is CSVRHTSSYNEQFF. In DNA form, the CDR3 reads TGCAGCGTCCGACATACGAGCTCCTACAATGAGCAGTTCTTC.

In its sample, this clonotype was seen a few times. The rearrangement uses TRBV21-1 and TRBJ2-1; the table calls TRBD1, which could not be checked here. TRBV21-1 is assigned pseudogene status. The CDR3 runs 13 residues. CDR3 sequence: CASSMDLGDEQFF. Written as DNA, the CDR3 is TGTGCCAGCAGCATGGACTTGGGCGATGAGCAGTTCTTC.

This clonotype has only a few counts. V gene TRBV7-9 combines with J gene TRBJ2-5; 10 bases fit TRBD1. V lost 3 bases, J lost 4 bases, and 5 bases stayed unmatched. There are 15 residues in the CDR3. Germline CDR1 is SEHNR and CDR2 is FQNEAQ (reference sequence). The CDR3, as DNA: TGTGCCAGCAGCTTGGGACAGGGGAAGCGAGAGACCCAGTACTTC. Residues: CASSLGQGKRETQYF.

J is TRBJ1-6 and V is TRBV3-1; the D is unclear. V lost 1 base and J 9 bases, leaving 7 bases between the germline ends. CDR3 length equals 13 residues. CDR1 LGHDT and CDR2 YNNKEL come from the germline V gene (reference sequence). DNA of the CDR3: TGTGCCAGCAGCCAAGGGTTTGGTTCACCCCTCCACTTT. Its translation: CASSQGFGSPLHF.

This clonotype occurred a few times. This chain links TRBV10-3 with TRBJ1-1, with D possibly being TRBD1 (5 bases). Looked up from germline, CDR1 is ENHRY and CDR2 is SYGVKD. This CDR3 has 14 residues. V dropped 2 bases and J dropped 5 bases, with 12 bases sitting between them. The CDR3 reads CAISENQGRTEAFF. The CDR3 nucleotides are TGTGCCATCAGTGAGAATCAGGGTCGAACTGAAGCTTTCTTT.

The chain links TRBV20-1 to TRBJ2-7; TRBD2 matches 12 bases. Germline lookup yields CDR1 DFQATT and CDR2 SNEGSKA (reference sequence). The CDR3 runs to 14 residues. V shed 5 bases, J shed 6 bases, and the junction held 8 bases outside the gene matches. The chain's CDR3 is CSALAGGPEREQYF. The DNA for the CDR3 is TGCAGTGCTCTAGCGGGAGGGCCGGAGCGCGAGCAGTACTTC.